The rows below give T cell receptor beta chains drawn from one sample of a study of early T cells in non-severe SARS-CoV-2 infection. One entry per CDR3 protein results from TCRdb running MiXCR on the 5' RACE reads. Among roughly 32,000 distinct CDR3 sequences listed, around 4.2% were seen once. The sequencing sample was made of whole blood. These receptors all come from an adult who was a healthcare worker with PCR-confirmed SARS-CoV-2 infection or an uninfected control (not recorded which). The CDR3 runs from the conserved cysteine through the conserved F or W. D genes are given only for firm matches. For some rows the clone size is stated as once, few or many, or as a class when expanded; others skip it.

v_call,clone_size,j_call,d_call,cdr3_aa,cdr3_nt
TRBV29-1,many,TRBJ2-7,TRBD2,CSVAGLAVNEQYF,TGCAGCGTGGCGGGACTAGCGGTGAACGAGCAGTACTTC
TRBV6-5,many,TRBJ2-1,TRBD1,CASRSEGTEKPLKPHNEQFF,TGTGCCAGCAGAAGCGAGGGGACAGAGAAGCCCTTAAAGCCGCACAATGAGCAGTTCTTC
TRBV7-9,many,TRBJ1-1,NA,CASSLWLAEAFF,TGTGCCAGCAGCTTGTGGCTGGCCGAGGCTTTCTTT
TRBV6-6,many,TRBJ1-5,TRBD1,CASLGQAGQPQHF,TGTGCCAGCCTCGGACAGGCGGGTCAGCCCCAGCATTTT
TRBV6-1,few,TRBJ2-7,NA,CASSEGGGEQYF,TGTGCCAGCAGTGAAGGAGGGGGCGAGCAGTACTTC
TRBV6-5,NA,TRBJ1-1,TRBD1,CASNQRTGAFMNTEAFF,TGTGCCAGCAACCAACGGACAGGGGCCTTCATGAACACTGAAGCTTTCTTT
TRBV4-2,many,TRBJ2-4,TRBD1,CASSQEEGARVELAKNIQYF,TGTGCCAGCAGCCAAGAAGAGGGGGCCCGAGTGGAACTAGCCAAAAACATTCAGTACTTC
TRBV7-9,medium-sized,TRBJ2-1,TRBD1,CASSSRDRGASGQFF,TGTGCCAGCAGCTCCCGGGACAGGGGGGCATCTGGGCAGTTCTTC
TRBV18,many,TRBJ1-1,NA,CASSGVGQAFF,TGTGCCAGCTCCGGTGTTGGCCAAGCTTTCTTT
TRBV19,many,TRBJ2-1,NA,CASLGGYNEQFF,TGTGCCTCCCTGGGGGGCTACAATGAGCAGTTCTTC
TRBV5-1,many,TRBJ1-3,NA,CASAERTAGNTIYF,TGCGCCAGCGCCGAGAGGACGGCTGGAAACACCATATATTTT
TRBV11-2,many,TRBJ2-1,NA,CASSHETLYNEQFF,TGTGCCAGCAGCCATGAGACCCTCTACAATGAGCAGTTCTTC
TRBV3-1,few,TRBJ1-5,NA,CASSQGPGPSWPQHF,TGTGCCAGCAGCCAAGGCCCGGGCCCCTCATGGCCCCAGCATTTT
TRBV5-1,many,TRBJ2-2,TRBD1,CASSSQGANTGELFF,TGCGCCAGCAGCTCACAGGGGGCGAACACCGGGGAGCTGTTTTTT
TRBV11-2,few,TRBJ2-5,TRBD2,CASSYGLAEQETQYF,TGTGCCAGCAGCTATGGACTAGCCGAGCAAGAGACCCAGTACTTC
TRBV25-1,many,TRBJ2-1,TRBD2,CASRQAGGPANEQFF,TGTGCCAGCAGGCAAGCGGGGGGGCCTGCAAATGAGCAGTTCTTC
TRBV7-9,many,TRBJ2-2,TRBD2,CASSLRTSGVTGELFF,TGTGCCAGCAGCCTCCGGACTAGCGGGGTCACCGGGGAGCTGTTTTTT
TRBV2,many,TRBJ1-2,NA,CASEGDDYGYTF,TGTGCCAGCGAAGGGGATGACTATGGCTACACCTTC
TRBV27,many,TRBJ2-3,NA,CASKGLTSSVTQYF,TGTGCCAGTAAGGGACTCACCAGTTCCGTTACGCAGTATTTT
TRBV10-3,many,TRBJ2-1,NA,CAISGQAGLEQFF,TGTGCCATCAGTGGACAGGCGGGGCTCGAGCAGTTCTTC
TRBV14,many,TRBJ2-3,NA,CASSQRDRKRDDTQYF,TGTGCCAGCAGCCAAAGGGATAGGAAGAGGGACGATACGCAGTATTTT
TRBV20-1,many,TRBJ2-7,NA,CSARDTYEQYF,TGCAGTGCTAGAGATACGTACGAGCAGTACTTC
TRBV6-5,many,TRBJ1-1,NA,CASSGGVGAFF,TGTGCCAGCAGTGGGGGGGTCGGAGCTTTCTTT
TRBV2,many,TRBJ2-1,NA,CASSVALGRYNEQFF,TGTGCCAGCAGTGTCGCGCTAGGGCGGTACAATGAGCAGTTCTTC
TRBV6-2/TRBV6-3,NA,TRBJ2-1,NA,CASRTPWVGEQFF,TGTGCCAGCAGGACCCCTTGGGTGGGTGAGCAGTTCTTC
TRBV10-2,many,TRBJ1-5,NA,CASRPAGRVGQPQHF,TGCGCCAGCCGACCCGCAGGGAGGGTAGGTCAGCCCCAGCATTTT
TRBV14,many,TRBJ2-3,NA,CASSNTYSTDTQYF,TGTGCCAGCAGTAACACTTACAGCACAGATACGCAGTATTTT
TRBV7-2,many,TRBJ1-1,TRBD1,CASSVPDRGSYEAFF,TGTGCCAGCAGCGTACCCGACAGGGGTTCTTACGAAGCTTTCTTT
TRBV2,NA,TRBJ1-1,NA,CASSERAVNTEAFF,TGTGCCAGCAGTGAGAGGGCAGTCAACACTGAAGCTTTCTTT
TRBV5-4,few,TRBJ2-5,NA,CASRKGGARETQYF,TGTGCCAGCAGGAAGGGGGGAGCGCGAGAGACCCAGTACTTC
TRBV9,few,TRBJ1-2,NA,CASSVEAGVYYGYTF,TGTGCCAGCAGCGTAGAGGCGGGGGTCTACTATGGCTACACCTTC
TRBV9,many,TRBJ2-7,NA,CASSPGNEQYF,TGTGCCAGCAGCCCCGGAAACGAGCAGTACTTC
TRBV7-8,many,TRBJ1-1,NA,CASSSGASNTEAFF,TGTGCCAGCAGCTCAGGGGCCTCGAACACTGAAGCTTTCTTT